Presented here are 8 T cell receptor beta chains from one specimen sequenced in a study of OX40 agonist ivuxolimab in advanced cancers. Only in-frame clones appear in the TCRdb table, and some are missing; sequencing was by immunoSEQ multiplex PCR. The sample consists of approximately 94,000 clones, around 91% of them appearing once. Specimen: CD4+ or CD8+ T cells sorted from blood, collected in a trial of the OX40 agonist ivuxolimab. Receptors were obtained from an adult with an advanced solid tumor such as melanoma, head and neck, liver or kidney cancer.

The chain couples TRBV7-6 to TRBJ2-7; weak D call: TRBD2 (6 bases). Germline-derived CDR1 and CDR2 are SGHVS and FNYEAQ. This CDR3 region has 12 residues. Trimming shortened V by 4 bases and J by 6 bases, and 10 bases separated the two germline ends. The CDR3 region is CASSSLAGEQYF. As DNA, the CDR3 is TGTGCCAGCAGCTCACTAGCAGGCGAGCAGTACTTC.

V and J are TRBV11-2 and TRBJ1-5; D is unclear. The CDR3 is made up of 15 amino acids. V was trimmed by 3 bases and J by 4 bases, leaving 13 bases between them. CDR1 is SGHAT, CDR2 FQNNGV, per germline. This CDR3 is CASSLGSVINQPQHF. CDR3 coding DNA: TGTGCCAGCAGCTTGGGCAGCGTAATAAATCAGCCCCAGCATTTT. Complete variable domain (other parts from reference TRBV11-2 and TRBJ1-5): EAGVAQSPRYKIIEKRQSVAFWCNPISGHATLYWYQQILGQGPKLLIQFQNNGVVDDSQLPKDRFSAERLKGVDSTLKIQPAKLEDSAVYLCASSLGSVINQPQHFGDGTRLSIL.

V usage is TRBV5-1 and J usage is TRBJ2-2; D not resolved. This CDR3 is 14 amino acids long. Between the trimmed V and J ends, which lost 0 bases and 6 bases, there was a span of 9 bases. The germline gives CDR1 SGHRS, CDR2 YFSETQ. CDR3 sequence: CASSLAAEPGELFF. Here the CDR3 DNA reads TGCGCCAGCAGCTTGGCGGCGGAGCCCGGGGAGCTGTTTTTT.

The chain combines TRBV11-3 with TRBJ1-2; no clear D. Germline values: CDR1 SGHNT, CDR2 YENEEA. CDR3 length: 13 residues. Trimming took 1 base from V and 13 from J, leaving 16 bases between them. The DNA of the CDR3 is TGTGCCAGCAGCTTAGTACCGGCTTCCGAAAGCACCTTC. It encodes CASSLVPASESTF.

The chain links TRBV18 to TRBJ2-3; no firm D call. The germline V gene has CDR1 KGHSH and CDR2 LQKENI. Trimming cost V 0 bases and J 2 bases, with 6 bases left between them. The CDR3 runs to 14 residues. CDR3 DNA: TGTGCCAGCTCACCACCAAGTTTCACAGATACGCAGTATTTT. As protein: CASSPPSFTDTQYF.

This clone was recorded a few times. For the CDR3, the DNA is TGCAGCTCCAAGACGGCGAACACTGAAGCTTTCTTT. Its protein product is CSSKTANTEAFF. The genes are TRBV29-1 and TRBJ1-1; D is uncertain. V was trimmed by 8 bases and J by 1 base, leaving 11 bases between them. The CDR3 is made up of 12 amino acids. Germline-derived CDR1 and CDR2 are SQVTM and ANQGSEA.

This clone was observed a few times. This chain's CDR3 is CASSRRTSGGTLNNEQFF. The CDR3 nucleotides read TGTGCCAGCAGCCGGAGGACTAGCGGGGGGACCCTTAACAATGAGCAGTTCTTC. The chain employs TRBV14 and TRBJ2-1, with 14 bases aligning to TRBD2. Germline loops: CDR1 SGHDN, CDR2 FVKESK. This CDR3 spans 18 amino acids. Unmatched junction bases numbered 10, after V lost 4 bases and J lost 5 bases.

The chain has TRBV4-2 and TRBJ2-3, with 8 positions matching TRBD1. CDR1 is LGHNA and CDR2 is YNFKEQ in the germline V gene. Trimming cost V 7 bases and J 2 bases; bases outside gene matches: 5. The CDR3 loop spans 14 amino acids. CDR3 in DNA: TGTGCCAGCACCGGGACAGGAGTCACAGATACGCAGTATTTT. Translated, it gives CASTGTGVTDTQYF.